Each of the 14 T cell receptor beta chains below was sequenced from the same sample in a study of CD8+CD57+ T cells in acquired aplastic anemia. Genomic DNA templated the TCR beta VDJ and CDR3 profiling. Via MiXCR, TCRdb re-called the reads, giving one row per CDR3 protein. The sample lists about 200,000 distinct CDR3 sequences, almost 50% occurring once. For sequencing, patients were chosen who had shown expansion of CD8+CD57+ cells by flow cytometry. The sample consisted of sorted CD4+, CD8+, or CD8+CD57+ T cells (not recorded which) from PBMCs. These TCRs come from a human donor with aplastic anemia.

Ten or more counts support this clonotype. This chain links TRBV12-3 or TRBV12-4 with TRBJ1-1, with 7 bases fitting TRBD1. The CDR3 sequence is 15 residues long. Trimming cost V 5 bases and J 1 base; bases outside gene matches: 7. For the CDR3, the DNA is TGTGCCAGCAGTCCACAGGGGCAACGGAACACTGAAGCTTTCTTT. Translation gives CASSPQGQRNTEAFF.

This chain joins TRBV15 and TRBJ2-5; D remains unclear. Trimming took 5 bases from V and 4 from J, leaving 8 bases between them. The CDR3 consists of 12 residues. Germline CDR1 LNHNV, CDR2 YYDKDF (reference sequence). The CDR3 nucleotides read TGTGCCACCAGCTTCCCTGGAGAGACCCAGTACTTC. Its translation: CATSFPGETQYF.

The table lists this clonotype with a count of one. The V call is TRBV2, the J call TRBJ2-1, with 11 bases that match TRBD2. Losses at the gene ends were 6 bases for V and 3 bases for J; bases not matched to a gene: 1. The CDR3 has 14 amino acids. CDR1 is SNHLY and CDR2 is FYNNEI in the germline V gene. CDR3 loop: CASRTSGDYNEQFF. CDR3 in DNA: TGTGCCAGCAGGACTAGCGGGGACTACAATGAGCAGTTCTTC.

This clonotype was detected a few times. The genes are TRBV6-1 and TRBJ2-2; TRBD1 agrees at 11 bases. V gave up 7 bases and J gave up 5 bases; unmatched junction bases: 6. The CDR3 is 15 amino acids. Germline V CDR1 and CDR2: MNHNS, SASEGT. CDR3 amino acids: CASTLGTGGTGELFF. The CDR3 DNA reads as TGTGCCAGCACTCTGGGGACAGGGGGGACCGGGGAGCTGTTTTTT.

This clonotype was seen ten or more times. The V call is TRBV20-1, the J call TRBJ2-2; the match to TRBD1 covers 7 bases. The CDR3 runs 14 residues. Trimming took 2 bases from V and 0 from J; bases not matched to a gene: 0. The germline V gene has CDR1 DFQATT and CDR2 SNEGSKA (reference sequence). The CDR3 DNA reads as TGCAGTGCTAGAAGGGGGCCGAACACCGGGGAGCTGTTTTTT. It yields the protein CSARRGPNTGELFF.

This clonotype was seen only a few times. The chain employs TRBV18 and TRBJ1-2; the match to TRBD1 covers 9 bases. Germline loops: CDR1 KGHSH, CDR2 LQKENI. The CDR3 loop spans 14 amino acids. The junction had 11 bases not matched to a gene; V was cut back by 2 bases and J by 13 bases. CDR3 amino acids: CASSPYRDRAVPTF. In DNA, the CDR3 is TGTGCCAGCTCACCATACCGGGACAGGGCGGTTCCCACCTTC. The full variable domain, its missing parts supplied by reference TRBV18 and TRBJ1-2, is NAGVMQNPRHLVRRRGQEARLRCSPMKGHSHVYWYRQLPEEGLKFMVYLQKENIIDESGMPKERFSAEFPKEGPSILRIQQVVRGDSAAYFCASSPYRDRAVPTFGSGTRLTVV.

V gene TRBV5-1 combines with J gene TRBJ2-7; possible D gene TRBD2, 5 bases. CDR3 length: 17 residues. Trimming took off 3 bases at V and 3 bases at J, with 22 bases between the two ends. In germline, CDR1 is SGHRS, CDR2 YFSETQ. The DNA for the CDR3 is TGCGCCAGCAGCTCGGACGGACGGGCGGGCTATTACTACGAGCAGTACTTC. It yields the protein CASSSDGRAGYYYEQYF.

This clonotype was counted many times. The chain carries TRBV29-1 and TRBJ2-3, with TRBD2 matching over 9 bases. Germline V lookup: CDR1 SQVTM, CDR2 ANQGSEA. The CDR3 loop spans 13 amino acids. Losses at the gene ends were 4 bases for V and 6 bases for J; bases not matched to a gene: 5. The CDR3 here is CSVGGGGIDTQYF. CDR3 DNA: TGCAGCGTTGGCGGGGGGGGTATTGATACGCAGTATTTT.

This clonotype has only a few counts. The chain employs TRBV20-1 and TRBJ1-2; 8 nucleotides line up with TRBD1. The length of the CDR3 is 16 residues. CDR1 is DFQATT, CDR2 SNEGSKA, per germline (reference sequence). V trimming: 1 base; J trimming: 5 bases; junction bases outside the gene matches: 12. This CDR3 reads CSARGGRGRGNYGYTF. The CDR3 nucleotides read TGCAGTGCTAGAGGTGGCAGGGGGCGAGGAAATTATGGCTACACCTTC.

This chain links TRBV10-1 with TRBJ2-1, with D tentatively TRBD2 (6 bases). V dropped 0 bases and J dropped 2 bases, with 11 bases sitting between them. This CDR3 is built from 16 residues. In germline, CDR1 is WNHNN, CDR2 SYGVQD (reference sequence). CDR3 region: CASSESVGGPYNEQFF. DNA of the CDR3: TGCGCCAGCAGTGAGTCTGTGGGAGGCCCCTACAATGAGCAGTTCTTC.

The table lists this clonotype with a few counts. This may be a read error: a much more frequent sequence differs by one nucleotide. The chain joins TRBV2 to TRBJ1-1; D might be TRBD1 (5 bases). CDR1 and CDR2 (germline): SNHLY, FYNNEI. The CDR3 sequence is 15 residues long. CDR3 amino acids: CASSEGSGGWTEALF. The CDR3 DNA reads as TGTGCCAGCAGTGAGGGATCGGGGGGGTGGACTGAAGCTCTCTTT.

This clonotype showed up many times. The DNA for the CDR3 is TGCAGCGTTTCGGACAGGGACGGGGTGCAGACCCAGTACTTC. It specifies CSVSDRDGVQTQYF. This chain joins TRBV29-1 and TRBJ2-5; 8 bases match TRBD1. CDR3 length equals 14 residues. Germline lookup yields CDR1 SQVTM and CDR2 ANQGSEA. After removal of 5 bases from V and 6 bases from J, the junction contained 11 bases not matched to a gene.

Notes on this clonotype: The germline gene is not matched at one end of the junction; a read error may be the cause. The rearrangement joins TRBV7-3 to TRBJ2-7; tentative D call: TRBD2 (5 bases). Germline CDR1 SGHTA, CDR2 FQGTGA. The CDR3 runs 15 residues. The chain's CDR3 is CASSLTSGPNYEQHF. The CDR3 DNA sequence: TGTGCCAGCAGCTTAACAAGCGGTCCCAATTACGAGCAGCACTTC.

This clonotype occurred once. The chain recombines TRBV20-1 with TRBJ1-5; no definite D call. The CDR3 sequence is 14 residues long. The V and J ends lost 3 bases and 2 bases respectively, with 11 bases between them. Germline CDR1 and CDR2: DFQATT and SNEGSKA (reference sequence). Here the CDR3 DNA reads TGCAGTGCTAGCCCGAGTTATGGCAATCAGCCCCAGCATTTT. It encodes CSASPSYGNQPQHF.